The 31 T cell receptor beta chains presented below share a single source sample, sequenced in a study of regulatory T cells in long-lasting Graves disease (dated by TCRdb to 2020 to 2023). The receptor library was made with multiplex PCR. Reads for this sample came from an Illumina HiSeq 4000. CDR3 regions were amplified by Arm-PCR with iRepertoire HTBI primers to construct TCR beta libraries. The public reads were reprocessed in TCRdb via fastp at Q25 and MiXCR, keeping in-frame beta chains. Every entry covers one CDR3 protein and lists the most common genes and DNA from its rows. This sample comprises 500,000 to 700,000 distinct CDR3 sequences, around 30% of them detected only once. Roughly 46% of the sample is taken by the ten largest. The time point label for this specimen denotes: persistent/refractory GD, antithyroid drugs over 5 years with positive TRAb. For both TCR sequencing and RNA sequencing, RNA was extracted from PBMCs using TRIzol.

Sequencing used peripheral blood mononuclear cells (PBMCs), obtained when the disease was refractory, from a patient treated with antithyroid drugs. These receptors were collected from a female donor with Graves disease.

This clonotype was recorded a few times. This chain connects TRBV5-1 to TRBJ1-1; D might be TRBD1 (5 bases). The ends were cut back, 4 bases at V and 5 bases at J, with 18 bases in the middle. Germline V gives CDR1 SGHRS, CDR2 YFSETQ. This CDR3 spans 15 amino acids. In DNA, the CDR3 is TGCGCCAGCAGCAGCCTGCAGGGTAGCGGGACTGAAGCTTTCTTT. Translated, it gives CASSSLQGSGTEAFF.

V and J are TRBV30 and TRBJ2-2, with 7 nucleotides matching TRBD1. CDR3 length equals 14 residues. The J segment lost 7 bases and the V segment lost 3 bases, leaving 8 bases of the junction unmatched. The germline gives CDR1 GTSNPN, CDR2 SVGIG (reference sequence). The CDR3 protein is CAWSLKGAHGELFF. The CDR3 region has the DNA TGTGCCTGGAGCCTGAAGGGGGCACACGGGGAGCTGTTTTTT.

The chain employs TRBV6-2 or TRBV6-3 and TRBJ2-5, with D perhaps matching TRBD2 (6 bases). Germline V gene lookup returns CDR1 MNHEY and CDR2 SVGEGT. The V end lost 5 bases, the J end lost 2 bases, and 15 bases lay between the germline ends. The CDR3 has 15 amino acids. As DNA, the CDR3 is TGTGCCAGCAGTCGGACACTAGCAGCGCAAGAGACCCAGTACTTC. Residues: CASSRTLAAQETQYF.

This clonotype was seen more than once but under ten times. CDR3 sequence (DNA): TGTGCCAGCAGTGAGCGGGAGTCGGGCCATCAGCCCCAGCATTTT. Translating gives CASSERESGHQPQHF. This chain connects TRBV2 to TRBJ1-5, with no clear D. Germline lookup yields CDR1 SNHLY and CDR2 FYNNEI. The V and J ends lost 3 bases and 5 bases respectively, with 14 bases between them. This CDR3 is 15 amino acids long.

V and J are TRBV4-2 and TRBJ2-7, with TRBD1 matching over 7 bases. The J segment lost 2 bases and the V segment lost 4 bases, leaving 11 bases of the junction unmatched. Germline V gene sequence: CDR1 LGHNA, CDR2 YNFKEQ. CDR3 length: 16 residues. The CDR3 DNA reads as TGTGCCAGCAGCCCCCTTCCGGGACAGCAGACCTACGAGCAGTACTTC. It translates to CASSPLPGQQTYEQYF.

The chain couples TRBV30 to TRBJ1-2; 8 bases align to TRBD1. With V trimmed by 0 bases and J by 0 bases, 9 bases remained unmatched. The CDR3 runs to 17 residues. Looked up from germline, CDR1 is GTSNPN and CDR2 is SVGIG (reference sequence). The CDR3 DNA follows: TGTGCCTGGAGTGTATCACAGGGGGTTCGGGCTAACTATGGCTACACCTTC. Translation gives CAWSVSQGVRANYGYTF.

The chain has TRBV29-1 and TRBJ2-7, with a tentative D call TRBD1 (6 bases). Germline V CDR1 and CDR2: SQVTM, ANQGSEA. The CDR3 sequence is 14 residues long. In DNA, the CDR3 is TGCAGGGACCGGTTACAGGGTGCACCCTACGAGCAGTACTTC. Its protein product is CRDRLQGAPYEQYF.

This clonotype appeared a few times. The genes are TRBV12-5 and TRBJ2-7; D uncertain. Germline CDR1 reads LGHNT; CDR2 reads FRNRAP. V shed 4 bases and J shed 3 bases, with 28 bases lying between them. The CDR3 loop spans 19 amino acids. CDR3 residues: CASGSPSPTRQRLIYEQYF. The CDR3 coding sequence is TGTGCTAGTGGTTCGCCCTCCCCAACGAGGCAGCGCCTAATCTACGAGCAGTACTTC.

The CDR3 loop reads CASSEDIEETQYF. The CDR3 nucleotides are TGTGCCAGTAGTGAGGACATTGAAGAGACCCAGTACTTC. The chain is built from TRBV19 and TRBJ2-5, with D tentatively TRBD1 (5 bases). V dropped 5 bases and J dropped 3 bases, with 10 bases sitting between them. Per the germline V gene, CDR1 is LNHDA and CDR2 is SQIVND (reference sequence). CDR3 length equals 13 residues. The full variable domain, completed using reference TRBV19 and TRBJ2-5, is DGGITQSPKYLFRKEGQNVTLSCEQNLNHDAMYWYRQDPGQGLRLIYYSQIVNDFQKGDIAEGYSVSREKKESFPLTVTSAQKNPTAFYLCASSEDIEETQYFGPGTRLLVL.

This clonotype has just a few counts. The V gene is TRBV5-1, the J gene TRBJ1-2; D is ambiguous. V lost 0 bases and J 4 bases, leaving 13 bases between the germline ends. This CDR3 region has 15 residues. The V gene's germline CDR1 is SGHRS and CDR2 YFSETQ. The CDR3 is CASSLAVGSFYGYTF. CDR3 DNA sequence: TGCGCCAGCAGCTTGGCCGTCGGCAGCTTCTATGGCTACACCTTC.

This clonotype was detected a few times. The chain employs TRBV7-3 and TRBJ1-1; weak D call: TRBD1 (5 bases). Trimming took off 4 bases at V and 1 base at J, with 13 bases between the two ends. Looked up from germline, CDR1 is SGHTA and CDR2 is FQGTGA. This CDR3 comprises 15 residues. CDR3 protein: CASSSFRDSNTEAFF. Here the CDR3 DNA reads TGTGCCAGCAGCTCATTCAGGGATTCGAACACTGAAGCTTTCTTT.

This clonotype was seen a few times. The chain links TRBV13 to TRBJ1-2, with TRBD1 matching over 9 bases. This CDR3 is built from 15 residues. V was clipped by 4 bases and J by 4 bases; unmatched bases: 7. Germline CDR1 reads PRHDT; CDR2 reads FYEKMQ (reference sequence). DNA for the CDR3: TGTGCCAGCAGCTCCGAGGGACAGGGATCCTATGGCTACACCTTC. Translated: CASSSEGQGSYGYTF. Full variable domain (missing parts from reference TRBV13 and TRBJ1-2): AAGVIQSPRHLIKEKRETATLKCYPIPRHDTVYWYQQGPGQDPQFLISFYEKMQSDKGSIPDRFSAQQFSDYHSELNMSSLELGDSALYFCASSSEGQGSYGYTFGSGTRLTVV.

The rearrangement links TRBV11-2 to TRBJ2-3; 11 bases fit TRBD1. The CDR3 sequence is 16 residues long. Trimming removed 4 bases from V and 5 bases from J; junction bases left unmatched: 8. CDR1 and CDR2 from the germline V gene are SGHAT and FQNNGV. CDR3 protein: CASSSLGQGALDTQYF. The CDR3 region has the DNA TGTGCCAGCAGCTCACTCGGACAGGGGGCTTTAGATACGCAGTATTTT.

This sequence joins TRBV29-1 and TRBJ1-1; D remains unclear. This CDR3 contains 12 residues. V gave up 4 bases and J gave up 2 bases, with 8 bases separating them. The germline CDR1 and CDR2 sequences are SQVTM and ANQGSEA. The CDR3 reads CSVGPTNTEAFF. Here the CDR3 DNA reads TGCAGCGTTGGGCCCACAAACACTGAAGCTTTCTTT.

The rearrangement joins TRBV12-3 or TRBV12-4 to TRBJ1-1, with 7 bases matching TRBD1. V gave up 8 bases and J gave up 8 bases; unmatched junction bases: 11. The CDR3 consists of 13 residues. Here the CDR3 reads CASPGTAKMEAFF. The CDR3 coding sequence is TGTGCCAGCCCCGGGACAGCGAAAATGGAAGCTTTCTTT.

V and J are TRBV16 and TRBJ1-1; D gene unclear. The CDR3 is 15 residues long. Trimming stripped 5 bases from V and 2 bases from J, with 15 bases between. CDR1 KGHSY and CDR2 FQNENV come from the germline V gene. The CDR3 spells CASSERSSVNTEAFF. The CDR3 DNA reads TGTGCCAGCAGCGAAAGATCGTCGGTAAACACTGAAGCTTTCTTT.

This clonotype was recorded at least ten times. The chain couples TRBV2 to TRBJ1-2, with unresolved D. CDR1 SNHLY and CDR2 FYNNEI come from the germline V gene. Trimming took off 2 bases at V and 4 bases at J, with 5 bases between the two ends. This CDR3 contains 12 residues. The CDR3 is CASSEQFYGYTF. The CDR3 bases are TGTGCCAGCAGTGAACAGTTCTATGGCTACACCTTC.

This clonotype was seen more than once but under ten times. J is TRBJ1-1 and V is TRBV2, with D perhaps TRBD1 (5 bases). Germline assignment: CDR1 SNHLY and CDR2 FYNNEI. The CDR3 has 14 amino acids. V was pared by 5 bases and J by 4 bases, with 14 bases between. The CDR3, as DNA: TGTGCCAGCAGTTCTTCTCGGGGGGTCACTGAAGCTTTCTTT. It encodes CASSSSRGVTEAFF. Complete variable domain (other parts from reference TRBV2 and TRBJ1-1): EPEVTQTPSHQVTQMGQEVILRCVPISNHLYFYWYRQILGQKVEFLVSFYNNEISEKSEIFDDQFSVERPDGSNFTLKIRSTKLEDSAMYFCASSSSRGVTEAFFGQGTRLTVV.

This chain's CDR3 is CASSPAQGGNTIYF. The DNA of the CDR3 is TGTGCCAGCAGCCCAGCACAGGGTGGAAACACCATATATTTT. V and J are TRBV9 and TRBJ1-3; D perhaps matches TRBD1 (6 bases). The CDR3 runs 14 residues. Trimming shortened V by 4 bases and J by 3 bases, and 11 bases separated the two germline ends. Germline CDR1 reads SGDLS; CDR2 reads YYNGEE.

This clonotype was found many times. This chain joins TRBV7-2 and TRBJ1-2; a weak D match, TRBD1 (6 bases). CDR1 SGHTA and CDR2 FQGNSA come from the germline V gene. The V and J ends lost 1 base and 2 bases respectively, with 8 bases between them. CDR3 length: 14 residues. The CDR3 loop reads CASSLGTGNYGYTF. The CDR3, as DNA: TGTGCCAGCAGCTTAGGTACAGGGAACTATGGCTACACCTTC.

This sequence joins TRBV6-1 and TRBJ2-5, with 11 bases fitting TRBD2. This CDR3 contains 15 residues. The J segment lost 1 base and the V segment lost 8 bases, leaving 6 bases of the junction unmatched. CDR1 and CDR2 (germline): MNHNS, SASEGT. CDR3 sequence reads: CASAAGTSGQETQYF. The CDR3 DNA follows: TGTGCCAGCGCAGCCGGGACTAGCGGCCAAGAGACCCAGTACTTC.

This clonotype was counted only a few times. The chain recombines TRBV3-1 with TRBJ2-5; 7 bases agree with TRBD2. With 6 bases clipped from V and 5 bases from J, the junction kept 9 bases outside the gene matches. This CDR3 spans 14 amino acids. Germline V gives CDR1 LGHDT, CDR2 YNNKEL (reference sequence). CDR3 DNA: TGTGCCAGCAGAGGGACGGGGCGGGAGGAGACCCAGTACTTC. It specifies CASRGTGREETQYF.

This sequence joins TRBV19 and TRBJ1-2; D perhaps matches TRBD1 (6 bases). This CDR3 has 13 residues. Germline values: CDR1 LNHDA, CDR2 SQIVND (reference sequence). Between the trimmed V and J ends, which lost 5 bases and 4 bases, there was a span of 11 bases. The CDR3 sequence is CASSVRGGYGYTF. In DNA form, the CDR3 reads TGTGCCAGTAGTGTCAGGGGCGGCTATGGCTACACCTTC.

This clonotype was observed a few times. This rearrangement joins TRBV12-3 or TRBV12-4 to TRBJ2-7; TRBD2 agrees at 7 bases. The V gene end was trimmed by 6 bases and the J gene end by 3 bases; junction bases not matched to a gene: 8. CDR3 size: 14 residues. CDR3 sequence: CASSTLADLYEQYF. CDR3 coding DNA: TGTGCCAGCAGCACTCTAGCGGACCTCTACGAGCAGTACTTC.

This clonotype was recorded at least ten times. The V gene is TRBV28, the J gene TRBJ1-2; 7 bases match TRBD1. With 5 bases clipped from V and 2 bases from J, the junction kept 5 bases outside the gene matches. Germline CDR1 and CDR2: MDHEN and SYDVKM. The CDR3 totals 14 residues. The CDR3 protein is CASSRGGLNYGYTF. CDR3 coding DNA: TGTGCCAGCAGTCGAGGGGGCCTAAACTATGGCTACACCTTC.

CDR3 bases: TGCAGTGCTGTACGGGCGCATAGCAATCAGCCCCAGCATTTT. Protein sequence: CSAVRAHSNQPQHF. The chain employs TRBV20-1 and TRBJ1-5; no clear D. This CDR3 has 14 amino acids. Trimming took off 5 bases at V and 0 bases at J, with 11 bases between the two ends. The germline CDR1 and CDR2 sequences are DFQATT and SNEGSKA (reference sequence).

This clonotype was seen a handful of times. The chain carries TRBV11-2 and TRBJ1-2; the D gene is possibly TRBD1 (6 bases). This CDR3 contains 15 residues. CDR1 is SGHAT and CDR2 is FQNNGV in the germline V gene. Trimming took 1 base from V and 4 from J, leaving 13 bases between them. The CDR3 protein is CASSLADRSSYGYTF. CDR3 in DNA: TGTGCCAGCAGCTTAGCTGACAGGTCGAGCTATGGCTACACCTTC.

This chain uses TRBV7-9 with TRBJ1-4, with 10 bases lining up with TRBD1. The V segment lost 7 bases and the J segment 8 bases; nucleotides outside the gene matches: 4. CDR1 is SEHNR, CDR2 FQNEAQ, per germline (reference sequence). This CDR3 spans 13 amino acids. CDR3 nucleotides: TGTGCCAGCACGGGACAGGGGTCCGAAAAACTGTTTTTT. Its protein product is CASTGQGSEKLFF.

The rearrangement uses TRBV29-1 and TRBJ1-2; D remains ambiguous. The length of the CDR3 is 11 residues. Germline assignment: CDR1 SQVTM and CDR2 ANQGSEA. The V and J ends lost 6 bases and 6 bases respectively, with 11 bases between them. CDR3 amino acids: CSVAGSDGYTF. The CDR3 DNA reads as TGCAGCGTAGCAGGATCTGATGGCTACACCTTC.

Only a few counts were recorded for this clonotype. V and J are TRBV3-1 and TRBJ2-2; unclear D gene. Germline CDR1 LGHDT, CDR2 YNNKEL (reference sequence). This CDR3 is 14 amino acids long. V was shortened by 4 bases and J by 6 bases, with 12 bases between the two germline ends. The CDR3 nucleotides read TGTGCCAGCAGCCCGAATGTCTGGTCCGGGGAGCTGTTTTTT. It codes for CASSPNVWSGELFF.

The V and J genes are TRBV6-2 or TRBV6-3 and TRBJ2-7, with 9 bases identical to TRBD2. CDR3 length equals 14 residues. Germline V CDR1 and CDR2: MNHEY, SVGEGT. V was pared by 3 bases and J by 4 bases, with 4 bases of the junction left unmatched. The CDR3 nucleotides read TGTGCCAGCAGTTATAGCGGGAGTAGGTACGAGCAGTACTTC. Protein product: CASSYSGSRYEQYF.